This T cell receptor beta chain was sequenced in a study of T cells after posttransplantation cyclophosphamide. The CDR3 has 14 amino acids. Trimming cost V 2 bases and J 2 bases, with 11 bases left between them. Germline CDR1 is SGHKS and CDR2 is YYEKEE (reference sequence). Study-level results: Tissue-infiltrating T cells from skin or gut overlapped little with blood T cells.

Repertoires were generated with immunoSEQ multiplex PCR, while TCRdb's copy carries only in-frame clones and drops some. The sample counts 40,000 to 45,000 clones, none seen once; the ten largest own less than 2.5%. At least ten counts were recorded for this clone. No antigen is known for it. Material for sequencing was PBMCs. This TCR was recovered from a man aged 40-49 years in good health, CMV-negative, and a related stem cell transplant donor. This chain links TRBV5-5 with TRBJ2-7; the D gene is possibly TRBD2 (5 bases). Written as DNA, the CDR3 is TGTGCCAGCAGCTTCACCAGTAGCGCCTACGAGCAGTACTTC. This sequence encodes CASSFTSSAYEQYF. The whole variable domain, remainder taken from reference TRBV5-5 and TRBJ2-7, is DAGVTQSPTHLIKTRGQQVTLRCSPISGHKSVSWYQQVLGQGPQFIFQYYEKEERGRGNFPDRFSARQFPNYSSELNVNALLLGDSALYLCASSFTSSAYEQYFGPGTRLTVT.